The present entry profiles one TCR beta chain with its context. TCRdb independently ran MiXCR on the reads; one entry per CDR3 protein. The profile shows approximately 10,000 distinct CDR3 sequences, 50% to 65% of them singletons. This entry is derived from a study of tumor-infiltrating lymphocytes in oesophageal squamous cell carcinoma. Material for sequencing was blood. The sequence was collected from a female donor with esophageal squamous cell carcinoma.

This chain's CDR3 is CASSLLPGLAGDTQYF. DNA of the CDR3: TGTGCCAGCAGCCTACTCCCGGGACTAGCGGGAGATACGCAGTATTTT. The gene calls are TRBV7-6 and TRBJ2-3; 12 bases match TRBD2. The CDR3 length is 16 residues. Germline CDR1 reads SGHVS; CDR2 reads FNYEAQ. After removal of 5 bases from V and 5 bases from J, the junction contained 8 bases not matched to a gene.